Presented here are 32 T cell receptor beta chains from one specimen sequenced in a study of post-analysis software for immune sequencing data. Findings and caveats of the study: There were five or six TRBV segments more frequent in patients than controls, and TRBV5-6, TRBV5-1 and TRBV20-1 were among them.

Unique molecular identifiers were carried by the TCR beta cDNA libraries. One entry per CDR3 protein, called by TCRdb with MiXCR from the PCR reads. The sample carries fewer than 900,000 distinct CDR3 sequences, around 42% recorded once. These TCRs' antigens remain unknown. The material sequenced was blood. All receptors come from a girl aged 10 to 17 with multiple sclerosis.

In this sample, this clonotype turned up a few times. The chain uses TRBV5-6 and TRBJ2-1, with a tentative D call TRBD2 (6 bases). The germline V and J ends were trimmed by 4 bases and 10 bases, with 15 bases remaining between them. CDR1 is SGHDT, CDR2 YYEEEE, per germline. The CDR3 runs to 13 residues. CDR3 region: CASSRDSAVEQFF. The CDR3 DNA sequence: TGTGCCAGCAGCCGGGACTCCGCAGTCGAGCAGTTCTTC.

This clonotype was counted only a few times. The CDR3 DNA reads as TGTGCCAGCAGCTTGCAAGGGACTAGCGACGAGCAGTACTTC. This sequence encodes CASSLQGTSDEQYF. The chain employs TRBV5-8 and TRBJ2-7; the match to TRBD2 covers 10 bases. V gave up 1 base and J gave up 5 bases; unmatched junction bases: 3. Germline CDR1 SGHTS, CDR2 YDEGEE. This CDR3 is 14 amino acids long.

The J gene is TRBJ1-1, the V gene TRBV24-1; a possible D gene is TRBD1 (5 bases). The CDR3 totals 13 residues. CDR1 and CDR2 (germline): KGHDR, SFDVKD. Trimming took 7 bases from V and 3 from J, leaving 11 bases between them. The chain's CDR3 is CATRSGGDTEAFF. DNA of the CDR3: TGTGCCACCAGGTCAGGAGGGGACACTGAAGCTTTCTTT.

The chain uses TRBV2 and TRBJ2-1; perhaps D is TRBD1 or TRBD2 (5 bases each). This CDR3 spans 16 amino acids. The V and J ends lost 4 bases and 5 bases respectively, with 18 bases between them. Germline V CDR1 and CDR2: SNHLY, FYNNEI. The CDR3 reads CASSGGMGYSNNEQFF. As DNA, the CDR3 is TGTGCCAGCAGTGGGGGGATGGGCTACTCAAACAATGAGCAGTTCTTC.

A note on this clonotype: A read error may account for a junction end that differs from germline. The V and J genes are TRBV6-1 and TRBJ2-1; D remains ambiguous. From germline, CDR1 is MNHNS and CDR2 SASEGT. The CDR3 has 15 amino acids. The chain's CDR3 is CVSSEDDPQYNEQFF. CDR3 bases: TGTGTCAGCAGTGAAGATGACCCCCAGTACAATGAGCAGTTCTTC.

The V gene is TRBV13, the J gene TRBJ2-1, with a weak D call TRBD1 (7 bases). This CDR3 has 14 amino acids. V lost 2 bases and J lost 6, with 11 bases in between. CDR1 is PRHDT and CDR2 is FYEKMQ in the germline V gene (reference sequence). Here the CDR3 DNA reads TGTGCCAGCAGCTTATGGAGGGGGCGCAATGAGCAGTTCTTC. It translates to CASSLWRGRNEQFF.

The CDR3 loop reads CSARSDSYEQYF. The CDR3 DNA reads TGCAGTGCTAGATCAGACAGCTACGAGCAGTACTTC. The rearrangement uses TRBV20-1 and TRBJ2-7; a possible D gene is TRBD1 (5 bases). Trimming left V 2 bases short and J 3 bases short, with 8 bases between. Per germline, CDR1 DFQATT and CDR2 SNEGSKA (reference sequence). This CDR3 region has 12 residues.

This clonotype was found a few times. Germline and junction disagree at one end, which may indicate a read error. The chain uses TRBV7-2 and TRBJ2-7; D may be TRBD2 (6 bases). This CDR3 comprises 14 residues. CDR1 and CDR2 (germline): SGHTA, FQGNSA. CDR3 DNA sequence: TGTGCCAGCAGCCTAGCGCACGGGGCCTACGAGCAGTACTTC. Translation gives CASSLAHGAYEQYF.

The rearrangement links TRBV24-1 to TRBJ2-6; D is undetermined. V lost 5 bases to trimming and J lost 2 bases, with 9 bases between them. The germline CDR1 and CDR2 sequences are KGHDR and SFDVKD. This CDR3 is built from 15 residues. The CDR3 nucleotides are TGTGCCACCAGTGGAGTGCGAGCTGGGGCCAACGTCCTGACTTTC. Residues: CATSGVRAGANVLTF.

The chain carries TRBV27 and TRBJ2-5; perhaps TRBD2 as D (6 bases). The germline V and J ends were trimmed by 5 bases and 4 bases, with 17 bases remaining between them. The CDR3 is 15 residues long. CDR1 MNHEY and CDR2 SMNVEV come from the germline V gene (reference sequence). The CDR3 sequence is CASSHRLGDLETQYF. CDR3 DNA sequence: TGTGCCAGCAGTCACCGACTAGGGGATTTAGAGACCCAGTACTTC.

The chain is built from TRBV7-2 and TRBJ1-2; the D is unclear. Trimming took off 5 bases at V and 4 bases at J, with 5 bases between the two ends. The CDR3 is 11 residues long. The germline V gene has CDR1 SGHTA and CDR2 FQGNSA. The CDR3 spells CASSPPYGYTF. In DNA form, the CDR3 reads TGTGCCAGCAGCCCCCCCTATGGCTACACCTTC.

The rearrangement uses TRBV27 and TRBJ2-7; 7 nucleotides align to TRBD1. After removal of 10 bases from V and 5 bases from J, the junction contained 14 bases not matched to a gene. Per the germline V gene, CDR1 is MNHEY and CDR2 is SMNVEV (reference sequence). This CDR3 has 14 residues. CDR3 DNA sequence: TGTGCCACGGCGGCGACAGGGAACGAGGACGAGCAGTACTTC. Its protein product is CATAATGNEDEQYF.

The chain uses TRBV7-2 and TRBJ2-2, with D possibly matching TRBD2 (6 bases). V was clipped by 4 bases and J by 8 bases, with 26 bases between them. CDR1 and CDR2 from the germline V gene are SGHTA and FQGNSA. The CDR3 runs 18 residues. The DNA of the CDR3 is TGTGCCAGCAGCTCTCACCCCTCTAGCGCCCTCGGTAGGGGGGAGCTGTTTTTT. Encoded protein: CASSSHPSSALGRGELFF.

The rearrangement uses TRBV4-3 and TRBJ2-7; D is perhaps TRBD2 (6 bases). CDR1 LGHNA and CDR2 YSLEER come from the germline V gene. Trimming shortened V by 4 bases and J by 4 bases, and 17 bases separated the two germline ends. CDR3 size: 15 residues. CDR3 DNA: TGCGCCAGCAGCCGCGGGACTGGCGGGACGTACGAGCAGTACTTC. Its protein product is CASSRGTGGTYEQYF.

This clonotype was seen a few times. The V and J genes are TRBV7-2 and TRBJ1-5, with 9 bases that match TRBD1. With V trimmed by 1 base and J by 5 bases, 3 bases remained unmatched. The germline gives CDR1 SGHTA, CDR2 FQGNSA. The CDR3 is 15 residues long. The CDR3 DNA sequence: TGTGCCAGCAGCTTAGGGGGACAGGGTTATCAGCCCCAGCATTTT. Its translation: CASSLGGQGYQPQHF.

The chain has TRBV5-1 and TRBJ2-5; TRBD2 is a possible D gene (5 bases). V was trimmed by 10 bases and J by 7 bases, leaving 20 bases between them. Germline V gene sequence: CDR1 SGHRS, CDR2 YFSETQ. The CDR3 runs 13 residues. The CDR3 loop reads CACRRASGGTQYF. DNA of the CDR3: TGCGCCTGCCGGCGGGCTAGTGGTGGGACCCAGTACTTC.

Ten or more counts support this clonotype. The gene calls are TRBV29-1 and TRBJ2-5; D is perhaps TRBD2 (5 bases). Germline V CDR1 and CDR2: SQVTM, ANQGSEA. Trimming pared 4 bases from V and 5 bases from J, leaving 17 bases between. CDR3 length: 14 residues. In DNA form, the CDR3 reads TGCAGCGTTGGTTCTAGCCCCAGACGGGAGACCCAGTACTTC. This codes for CSVGSSPRRETQYF.

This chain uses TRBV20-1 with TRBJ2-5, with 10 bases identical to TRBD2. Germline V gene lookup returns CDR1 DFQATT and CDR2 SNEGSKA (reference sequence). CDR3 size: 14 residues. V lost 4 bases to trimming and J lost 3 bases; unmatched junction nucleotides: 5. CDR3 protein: CSAIWTSGKETQYF. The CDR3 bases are TGCAGTGCTATCTGGACTAGCGGTAAAGAGACCCAGTACTTC.

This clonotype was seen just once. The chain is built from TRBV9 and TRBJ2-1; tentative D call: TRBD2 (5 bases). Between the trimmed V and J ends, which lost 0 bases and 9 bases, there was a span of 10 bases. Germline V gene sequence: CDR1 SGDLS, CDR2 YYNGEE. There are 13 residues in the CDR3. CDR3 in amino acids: CASSVVGGVEQFF. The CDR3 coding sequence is TGTGCCAGCAGCGTAGTAGGAGGAGTTGAGCAGTTCTTC.

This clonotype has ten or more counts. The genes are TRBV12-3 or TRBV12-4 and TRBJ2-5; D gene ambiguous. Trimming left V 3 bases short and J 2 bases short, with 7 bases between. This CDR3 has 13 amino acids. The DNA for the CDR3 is TGTGCCAGCAGTTTCGGATCTCAAGAGACCCAGTACTTC. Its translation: CASSFGSQETQYF.

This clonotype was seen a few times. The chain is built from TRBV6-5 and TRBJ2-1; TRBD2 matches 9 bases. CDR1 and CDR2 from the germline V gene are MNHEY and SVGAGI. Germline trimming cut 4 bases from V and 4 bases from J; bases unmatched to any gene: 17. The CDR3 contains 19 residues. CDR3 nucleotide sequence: TGTGCCAGCAGTTCCTCTAGCGGGATCTCTACTGTATTGTACAATGAGCAGTTCTTC. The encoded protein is CASSSSSGISTVLYNEQFF.

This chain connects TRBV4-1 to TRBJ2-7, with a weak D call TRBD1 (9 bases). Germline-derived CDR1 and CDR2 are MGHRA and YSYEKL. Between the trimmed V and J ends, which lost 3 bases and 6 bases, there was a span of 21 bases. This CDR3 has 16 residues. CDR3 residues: CASSQTGGAGEGEQYF. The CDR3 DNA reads TGCGCCAGCAGCCAGACAGGGGGAGCGGGAGAGGGCGAGCAGTACTTC.

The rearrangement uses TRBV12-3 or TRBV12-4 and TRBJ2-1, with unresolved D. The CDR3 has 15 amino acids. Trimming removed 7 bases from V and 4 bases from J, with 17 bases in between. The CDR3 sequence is CASTSEQTVYNEQFF. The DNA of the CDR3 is TGTGCCAGCACCTCGGAGCAGACGGTTTACAATGAGCAGTTCTTC.

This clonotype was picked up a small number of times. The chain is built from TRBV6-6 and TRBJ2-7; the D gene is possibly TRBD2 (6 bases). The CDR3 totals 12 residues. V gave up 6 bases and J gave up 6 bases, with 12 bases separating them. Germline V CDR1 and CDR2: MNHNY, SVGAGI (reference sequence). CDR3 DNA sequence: TGTGCCAGCAGGGGACTTGCCCTCGAGCAGTACTTC. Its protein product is CASRGLALEQYF.

The CDR3 DNA follows: TGTGCCAGCAGTTTCCCGACCGCGTACGAGCAGTACTTC. Residues: CASSFPTAYEQYF. The chain carries TRBV6-2 or TRBV6-3 and TRBJ2-7; D is ambiguous. Trimming removed 4 bases from V and 4 bases from J, with 11 bases in between. The germline CDR1 and CDR2 sequences are MNHEY and SVGEGT. The CDR3 sequence is 13 residues long.

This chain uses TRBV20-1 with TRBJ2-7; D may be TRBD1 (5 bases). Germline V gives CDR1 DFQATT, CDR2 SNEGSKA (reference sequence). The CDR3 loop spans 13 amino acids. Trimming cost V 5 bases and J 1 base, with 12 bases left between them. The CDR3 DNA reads TGCAGTGCTCCCGGCAGGGCATCCTACGAGCAGTACTTC. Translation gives CSAPGRASYEQYF.

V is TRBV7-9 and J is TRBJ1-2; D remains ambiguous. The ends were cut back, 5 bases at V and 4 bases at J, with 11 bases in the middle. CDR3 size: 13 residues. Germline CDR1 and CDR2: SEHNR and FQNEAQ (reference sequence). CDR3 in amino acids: CASSPAGCYGYTF. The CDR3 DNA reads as TGTGCCAGCAGCCCGGCTGGGTGCTATGGCTACACCTTC.

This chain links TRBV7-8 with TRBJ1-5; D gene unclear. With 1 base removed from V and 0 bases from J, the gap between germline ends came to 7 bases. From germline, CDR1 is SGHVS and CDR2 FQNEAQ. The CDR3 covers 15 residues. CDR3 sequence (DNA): TGTGCCAGCAGCTTAGGTCCTTGTAGCAATCAGCCCCAGCATTTT. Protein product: CASSLGPCSNQPQHF.

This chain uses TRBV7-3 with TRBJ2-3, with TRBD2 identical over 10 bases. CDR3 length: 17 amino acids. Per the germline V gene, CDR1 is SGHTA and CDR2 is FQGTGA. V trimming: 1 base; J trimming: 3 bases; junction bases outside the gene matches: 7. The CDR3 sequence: CASSLRGAGGLTDTQYF. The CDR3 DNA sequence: TGTGCCAGCAGCTTAAGGGGAGCGGGAGGGTTAACAGATACGCAGTATTTT.

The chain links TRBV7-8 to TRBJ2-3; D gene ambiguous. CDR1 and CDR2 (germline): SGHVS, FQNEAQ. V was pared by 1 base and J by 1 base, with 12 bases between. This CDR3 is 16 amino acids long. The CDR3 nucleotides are TGTGCCAGCAGCTTAGGACTGGGCGGCGGCACAGATACGCAGTATTTT. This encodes CASSLGLGGGTDTQYF.

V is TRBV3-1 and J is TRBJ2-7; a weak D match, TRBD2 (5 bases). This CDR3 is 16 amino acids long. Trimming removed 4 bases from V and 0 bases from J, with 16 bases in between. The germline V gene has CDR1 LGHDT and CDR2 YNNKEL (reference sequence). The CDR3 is CASSRSRLGSSYEQYF. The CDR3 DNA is TGTGCCAGCAGCCGATCCAGGCTTGGGAGCTCCTACGAGCAGTACTTC.

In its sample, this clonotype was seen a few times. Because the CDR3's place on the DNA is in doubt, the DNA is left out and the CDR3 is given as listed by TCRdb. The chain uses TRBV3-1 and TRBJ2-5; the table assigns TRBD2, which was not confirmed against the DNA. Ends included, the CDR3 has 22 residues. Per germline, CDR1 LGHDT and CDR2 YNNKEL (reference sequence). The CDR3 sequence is CASSPGTSGRGFYEQYFGAQYF.